What follows are 15 T cell receptor beta chains derived from one specimen sequenced in a study of T cell responses to AZD1222 COVID-19 vaccine (dated by TCRdb to the early 2020s). Reading the label with the study, this specimen's time point is: baseline before first vaccination. Library method: the immunoSEQ multiplex PCR assay. This is the immuneACCESS table as TCRdb keeps it, with only in-frame sequences that have V and J called. A part of the clones is gone; compared with another copy, unresolved V genes explain less than half, and the rest is unexplained. In this sample the table shows about 140,000 clones, around 93% of which occur a single time. The top ten clonotypes cover around 2.7% of the sample. Sequenced here: peripheral blood, sampled on day 0 of AZD1222 vaccination. These receptors came from an adult in good health.

Here the CDR3 DNA reads TGTGCCAGCAGTGAATGGGTAGGGGATGGCTACACCTTC. Protein sequence: CASSEWVGDGYTF. The chain is built from TRBV2 and TRBJ1-2; maybe TRBD1 (5 bases). This CDR3 contains 13 residues. The germline V gene encodes CDR1 SNHLY and CDR2 FYNNEI. Trimming stripped 2 bases from V and 6 bases from J, with 10 bases between.

The chain employs TRBV24-1 and TRBJ1-2; no definite D call. Germline V gene sequence: CDR1 KGHDR, CDR2 SFDVKD. The ends were cut back, 4 bases at V and 4 bases at J, with 9 bases in the middle. The CDR3 is made up of 13 amino acids. The CDR3 loop is CATSEETSYGYTF. The CDR3 DNA is TGTGCCACCAGTGAGGAGACAAGCTATGGCTACACCTTC.

The chain combines TRBV27 with TRBJ2-1, with 7 bases that match TRBD2. The CDR3 is 15 residues long. Germline-derived CDR1 and CDR2 are MNHEY and SMNVEV (reference sequence). V lost 6 bases, J lost 1 base, and 6 bases stayed unmatched. CDR3 sequence reads: CASRASGSSYNEQFF. CDR3 nucleotides: TGTGCCAGCAGGGCTAGCGGATCGTCCTACAATGAGCAGTTCTTC.

V and J are TRBV7-9 and TRBJ1-1; tentatively, D is TRBD1 (6 bases). The CDR3 sequence is 15 residues long. CDR1 and CDR2 from the germline V gene are SEHNR and FQNEAQ (reference sequence). The V end was cut by 2 bases, the J end by 1 base, with 11 bases between. The CDR3 bases are TGTGCCAGCAGCTTACGTGCACAGGGGAACACTGAAGCTTTCTTT. The encoded protein is CASSLRAQGNTEAFF.

The chain uses TRBV7-9 and TRBJ2-7; 10 bases fit TRBD1. The CDR3 runs 14 residues. Trimming at V came to 6 bases and at J to 9 bases, leaving 11 bases not matched to a gene. Germline values: CDR1 SEHNR, CDR2 FQNEAQ (reference sequence). The CDR3 region has the DNA TGTGCCAGCAGTCCGGGGGACAGGGGACGTGGGCAGTACTTC. Translated: CASSPGDRGRGQYF.

V usage is TRBV5-1 and J usage is TRBJ2-5; no firm D call. V was shortened by 0 bases and J by 2 bases, with 14 bases between the two germline ends. Germline assignment: CDR1 SGHRS and CDR2 YFSETQ. This CDR3 comprises 16 residues. Written as DNA, the CDR3 is TGCGCCAGCAGCTTGGTGCCCCCGTCTAATCAAGAGACCCAGTACTTC. Protein: CASSLVPPSNQETQYF.

This clone was counted once. J is TRBJ1-5 and V is TRBV19; 9 nucleotides match TRBD1. Germline CDR1 LNHDA, CDR2 SQIVND (reference sequence). This CDR3 comprises 15 residues. Unmatched junction bases numbered 4, after V lost 5 bases and J lost 2 bases. As DNA, the CDR3 is TGTGCCAGTAGTCTTAGGACAGGGGGCAATCAGCCCCAGCATTTT. This codes for CASSLRTGGNQPQHF.

The V and J genes are TRBV7-2 and TRBJ2-7, with 8 nucleotides matching TRBD1. The CDR3 covers 14 residues. Germline CDR1 and CDR2: SGHTA and FQGNSA. Trimming cost V 3 bases and J 2 bases; bases outside gene matches: 3. The CDR3: CASSFGQGTYEQYF. CDR3 in DNA: TGTGCCAGCAGCTTTGGACAGGGTACCTACGAGCAGTACTTC.

The V and J genes are TRBV5-1 and TRBJ1-1; perhaps TRBD1 as D (5 bases). Between the trimmed V and J ends, which lost 7 bases and 2 bases, there was a span of 18 bases. Germline values: CDR1 SGHRS, CDR2 YFSETQ. CDR3 size: 15 residues. The CDR3 DNA sequence: TGCGCCAGCCGTAACCCGGACACTCCAAACACTGAAGCTTTCTTT. This sequence encodes CASRNPDTPNTEAFF.

The chain combines TRBV9 with TRBJ1-3; D remains unclear. The CDR3 is 16 residues long. Deletions cut 3 bases from V and 0 bases from J, with 13 bases between. The germline V gene encodes CDR1 SGDLS and CDR2 YYNGEE. CDR3 sequence (DNA): TGTGCCAGCAGCGAGACCGAGAGGTACTCTGGAAACACCATATATTTT. As protein: CASSETERYSGNTIYF.

This rearrangement joins TRBV27 to TRBJ2-2; 15 bases are a match to TRBD2. V lost 6 bases to trimming and J lost 5 bases; unmatched junction nucleotides: 10. CDR1 and CDR2 from the germline V gene are MNHEY and SMNVEV (reference sequence). This CDR3 contains 18 residues. The CDR3 region is CASRRPGLAGGWTGELFF. DNA of the CDR3: TGTGCCAGCAGGCGACCGGGACTAGCGGGAGGATGGACCGGGGAGCTGTTTTTT.

This clone is a singleton in its sample. The CDR3 sequence is CAISTTSGGRETQYF. The CDR3 nucleotides read TGTGCCATCAGTACGACTAGCGGGGGTAGGGAGACCCAGTACTTC. V gene TRBV10-3 combines with J gene TRBJ2-5; TRBD2 matches at 12 bases. The CDR3 is 15 amino acids. Germline-derived CDR1 and CDR2 are ENHRY and SYGVKD. Trimming removed 5 bases from V and 5 bases from J; junction bases left unmatched: 6.

This chain joins TRBV19 and TRBJ2-7; D is tentatively TRBD1 or TRBD2 (5 bases each). The CDR3 loop spans 14 amino acids. CDR1 and CDR2 (germline): LNHDA, SQIVND (reference sequence). Trimming stripped 6 bases from V and 2 bases from J, with 14 bases between. The CDR3 nucleotides are TGTGCCAGTAGCACCAGGGACGGACCCTACGAGCAGTACTTC. It specifies CASSTRDGPYEQYF. The full variable domain, rest sourced from reference TRBV19 and TRBJ2-7, is DGGITQSPKYLFRKEGQNVTLSCEQNLNHDAMYWYRQDPGQGLRLIYYSQIVNDFQKGDIAEGYSVSREKKESFPLTVTSAQKNPTAFYLCASSTRDGPYEQYFGPGTRLTVT.

The V and J genes are TRBV15 and TRBJ1-2; TRBD1 aligns across 7 bases. Germline trimming cut 1 base from V and 8 bases from J; bases unmatched to any gene: 7. Germline assignment: CDR1 LNHNV and CDR2 YYDKDF (reference sequence). The CDR3 covers 14 residues. Here the CDR3 DNA reads TGTGCCACCAGCAGAGTCAGGGGGGCTGTGGGCTACACCTTC. It is translated as CATSRVRGAVGYTF.

This clone turned up a few times. The chain links TRBV19 to TRBJ1-2; tentatively, D is TRBD1 (5 bases). This CDR3 spans 13 amino acids. Trimming pared 0 bases from V and 10 bases from J, leaving 12 bases between. Germline lookup yields CDR1 LNHDA and CDR2 SQIVND (reference sequence). The CDR3: CASSIDRWGVYTF. The CDR3 bases are TGTGCCAGTAGTATAGATCGATGGGGGGTCTACACCTTC.